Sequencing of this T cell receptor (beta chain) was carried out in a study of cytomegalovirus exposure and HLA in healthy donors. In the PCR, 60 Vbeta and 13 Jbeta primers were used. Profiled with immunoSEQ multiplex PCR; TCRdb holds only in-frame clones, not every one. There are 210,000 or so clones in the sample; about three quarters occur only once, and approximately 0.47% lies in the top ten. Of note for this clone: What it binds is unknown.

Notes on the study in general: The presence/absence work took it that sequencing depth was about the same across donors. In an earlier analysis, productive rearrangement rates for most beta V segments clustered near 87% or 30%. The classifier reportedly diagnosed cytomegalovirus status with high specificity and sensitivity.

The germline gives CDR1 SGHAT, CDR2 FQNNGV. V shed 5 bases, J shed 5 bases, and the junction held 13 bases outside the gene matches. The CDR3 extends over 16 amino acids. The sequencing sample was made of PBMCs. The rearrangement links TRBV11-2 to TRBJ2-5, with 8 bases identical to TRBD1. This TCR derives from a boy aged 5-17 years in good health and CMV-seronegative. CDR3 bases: TGTGCCAGCAGCCGGACGACAGGGGCGAGTGCGGAGACCCAGTACTTC. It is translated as CASSRTTGASAETQYF.